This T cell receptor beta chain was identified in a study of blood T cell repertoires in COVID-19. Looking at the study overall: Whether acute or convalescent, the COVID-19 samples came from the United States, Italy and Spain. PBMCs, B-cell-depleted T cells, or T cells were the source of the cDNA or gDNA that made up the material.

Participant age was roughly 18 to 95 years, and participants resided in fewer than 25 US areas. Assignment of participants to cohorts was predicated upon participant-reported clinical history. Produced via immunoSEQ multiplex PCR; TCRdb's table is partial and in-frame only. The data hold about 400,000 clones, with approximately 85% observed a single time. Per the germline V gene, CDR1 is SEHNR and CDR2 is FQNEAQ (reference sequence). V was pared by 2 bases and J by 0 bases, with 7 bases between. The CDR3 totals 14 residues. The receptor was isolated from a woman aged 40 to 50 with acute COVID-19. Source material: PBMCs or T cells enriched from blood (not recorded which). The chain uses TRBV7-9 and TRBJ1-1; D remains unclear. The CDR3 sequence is CASSLPFVNTEAFF. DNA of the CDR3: TGTGCCAGCAGCTTACCCTTCGTGAACACTGAAGCTTTCTTT.